A selection of T cell receptor beta chains follows, all from one sample in a study of blood T cell repertoires in COVID-19. The table came from immunoSEQ multiplex PCR; TCRdb's copy has only in-frame clones and leaves some out. The sample shows 250,000 or so clones, about 89% of them seen only once. Material for sequencing was peripheral blood. The origin of the receptors is a man in his forties or fifties with active or convalescent COVID-19. CDR3s include the opening cysteine and the closing phenylalanine or tryptophan. D genes are given only for firm matches. Clone size is not always given. Where it is, it says once, few, many or a class for expanded clones.

clone size	D gene	J gene	V gene	CDR3 protein	CDR3 DNA
-	-	TRBJ1-2	TRBV14	CASSQVQGSGYTF	TGTGCCAGCAGCCAAGTACAGGGCTCTGGCTACACCTTC
-	-	TRBJ2-7	TRBV30	CAWIPTSHFEQYF	TGTGCCTGGATCCCTACTTCCCACTTCGAGCAGTACTTC
-	TRBD1	TRBJ1-5	TRBV15	CATSRDPPRGLSNQPQHF	TGTGCCACCAGCAGAGATCCTCCCAGGGGGTTGAGCAATCAGCCCCAGCATTTT
-	-	TRBJ2-5	TRBV5-4	CASSFGEETQYF	TGTGCCAGCAGCTTCGGGGAAGAGACCCAGTACTTC
-	-	TRBJ1-6	TRBV23-1	CASKDPADSPPYSPLHF	TGCGCCAGCAAGGACCCCGCGGACAGCCCTCCTTATTCACCCCTCCACTTT
-	TRBD2	TRBJ2-3	TRBV3-1/TRBV3-2	CASSLATSRLTDTQYF	TGTGCCAGCAGCCTCGCGACTAGCAGGCTCACAGATACGCAGTATTTT
once	-	TRBJ2-7	TRBV15	CATRRQGGWDEQYF	TGTGCCACCCGTCGGCAGGGGGGCTGGGACGAGCAGTACTTC
-	TRBD1	TRBJ1-2	TRBV7-9	CASSQTGGKNYGYTF	TGTGCCAGCAGCCAGACAGGGGGCAAGAACTATGGCTACACCTTC
-	TRBD1	TRBJ2-7	TRBV2	CASRKTGGDPYEQYF	TGTGCCAGCAGGAAGACAGGGGGTGACCCCTACGAGCAGTACTTC
-	-	TRBJ1-2	TRBV7-9	CASSLVSAGKGYTF	TGTGCCAGCAGCTTAGTATCGGCAGGCAAGGGCTACACCTTC
-	-	TRBJ2-2	TRBV3-1/TRBV3-2	CASSPLSGAGELFF	TGTGCCAGCAGCCCCCTCTCGGGGGCCGGGGAGCTGTTTTTT
few	-	TRBJ1-3	TRBV5-6	CASSLGPLAGAGGNTIYF	TGTGCCAGCAGCTTAGGTCCTTTGGCGGGGGCAGGTGGAAACACCATATATTTT
once	-	TRBJ1-5	TRBV6-1	CASSETRRGGNQPQHF	TGTGCCAGCAGTGAAACGAGGAGGGGAGGTAATCAGCCCCAGCATTTT
once	TRBD1	TRBJ2-1	TRBV12-3/TRBV12-4	CASKEGGNNEQFF	TGTGCCAGCAAGGAAGGGGGCAACAATGAGCAGTTCTTC
-	TRBD1	TRBJ1-2	TRBV24-1	CATSDTRQGAWGYTF	TGTGCCACCAGTGACACCAGACAGGGGGCTTGGGGCTACACCTTC
-	TRBD1	TRBJ2-5	TRBV5-1	CASSLPGQGAGTQYF	TGCGCCAGCAGCTTGCCGGGACAGGGGGCCGGGACCCAGTACTTC
-	TRBD2	TRBJ2-1	TRBV4-1	CASSQGLAHSYNEQFF	TGCGCCAGCAGCCAAGGACTAGCGCACTCCTACAATGAGCAGTTCTTC
-	TRBD1	TRBJ1-5	TRBV28	CASSADRVGSQPQHF	TGTGCCAGCAGTGCGGACAGGGTCGGAAGTCAGCCCCAGCATTTT
-	-	TRBJ2-1	TRBV19	CASSIEGPGNEQFF	TGTGCCAGTAGTATAGAGGGCCCAGGTAATGAGCAGTTCTTC
-	-	TRBJ2-2	TRBV25-1	CASSGVWTAGELFF	TGTGCCAGCAGTGGGGTCTGGACTGCCGGGGAGCTGTTTTTT
-	-	TRBJ2-4	TRBV12-3/TRBV12-4	CASSLAKNIQYF	TGTGCCAGCAGCTTAGCCAAAAACATTCAGTACTTC
-	-	TRBJ2-1	TRBV11-3	CASSLDGQYNEQFF	TGTGCCAGCAGCTTAGACGGACAGTACAATGAGCAGTTCTTC
-	TRBD1	TRBJ1-4	TRBV4-1	CASSQTQGAREKLFF	TGCGCCAGCAGCCAAACCCAGGGGGCGCGCGAAAAACTGTTTTTT
few	-	TRBJ1-1	TRBV5-4	CASSGRGGWYTEAFF	TGTGCCAGCAGCGGCCGGGGAGGATGGTACACTGAAGCTTTCTTT
-	TRBD1	TRBJ1-5	TRBV5-5	CASSLDVNRGLQPQHF	TGTGCCAGCAGCTTGGATGTTAACAGGGGGCTTCAGCCCCAGCATTTT
-	-	TRBJ2-7	TRBV18	CASSPPWAGPYEQYF	TGTGCCAGCTCACCACCGTGGGCAGGGCCCTACGAGCAGTACTTC
-	-	TRBJ2-2	TRBV5-1	CASSPLGEAGELFF	TGCGCCAGCAGCCCCCTGGGGGAGGCCGGGGAGCTGTTTTTT
few	TRBD1	TRBJ1-2	TRBV19	CASGTGVVGYTF	TGTGCCAGTGGGACAGGGGTTGTGGGCTACACCTTC
-	-	TRBJ1-3	TRBV30	CACNKGLPGNTIYF	TGTGCCTGCAATAAGGGGTTACCTGGAAACACCATATATTTT
-	-	TRBJ1-2	TRBV28	CASTITGRDNYGYTF	TGTGCCAGCACCATTACGGGGCGGGACAACTATGGCTACACCTTC
-	-	TRBJ2-7	TRBV19	CASSPSQGSYEQYF	TGTGCCAGTAGTCCGTCCCAGGGCTCCTACGAGCAGTACTTC
few	TRBD2	TRBJ2-1	TRBV5-8	CASSLGEGFSHNEQFF	TGTGCCAGCAGCCTAGGGGAGGGCTTTTCCCACAATGAGCAGTTCTTC